This T cell receptor beta chain was recorded in a study of PD-1 blockade in mismatch repair-deficient tumors. A word on this clone: The antigen is undetermined.

Time point in this sample: approximately ten-day in vitro stimulation with candidate neoantigen peptide 6. Each of seven or eight ELISpot-reactive candidate peptides was used for approximately 10-day stimulation. The CDR3 sequence is 13 residues long. Trimming left V 0 bases short and J 3 bases short, with 6 bases between. CDR1 and CDR2 (germline): SGHKS, YYEKEE (reference sequence). The table came from immunoSEQ multiplex PCR; TCRdb's copy has only in-frame clones and leaves some out. This table has about 15,000 clones, approximately 86% appearing once. The sequence was collected from an adult with mismatch repair-deficient cancer. The J gene is TRBJ1-2, the V gene TRBV5-5; D is undetermined. The specimen was cells cultured in vitro, collected from a patient treated with pembrolizumab. The CDR3 loop is CASSLGLDYGYTF. As DNA, the CDR3 is TGTGCCAGCAGCTTGGGACTAGACTATGGCTACACCTTC.